The following is a TCR beta chain sequence with its context. No antigen is known for it. The CDR3 is 15 residues long. The V segment lost 5 bases and the J segment 5 bases; nucleotides outside the gene matches: 11. In germline, CDR1 is SEHNR, CDR2 FQNEAQ (reference sequence). The sample comes from a study of tumor-infiltrating lymphocytes in primary liver carcinoma. Study-wide results and limits: When set against blood, tumors had a significantly higher top-250-clone fraction (p = 0.039).

Unsorted whole blood supplied the blood RNA, and germline DNA was isolated too. With a constant-region primer, TCR beta cDNA was made from 500 ng of total RNA. Library construction for TCR beta comprised three nested multiplex PCR rounds performed with slightly modified ARM-PCR. Each of the first two PCR rounds ran nine to ten cycles with TRBV1-TRBV30 forward and C-beta reverse primers. MiXCR, applied by TCRdb to the multiplex PCR reads, yields one record per CDR3 protein. Seen here are roughly 330,000 distinct CDR3 sequences, 65% observed once, and the top ten hold under 8%. The chain recombines TRBV7-9 with TRBJ2-7; TRBD1 agrees at 8 bases. The TCR originated in a man aged 35 to 55 with primary liver carcinoma and hepatitis B virus infection. The specimen sequenced was peripheral blood. The CDR3 spells CASSITGGYVNEQYF. CDR3 nucleotides: TGTGCCAGCAGCATAACAGGGGGTTACGTTAACGAGCAGTACTTC.